This T cell receptor beta chain originates from a study of blood T cell repertoires in COVID-19. Study information: The United States, Italy and Spain were the sources of the acute and convalescent COVID-19 samples. The cDNA or gDNA used as material had been derived from T cells, B-cell-depleted T cells, or PBMCs.

Assignments of participants to cohorts depended upon their own reported clinical history. Original data processing: Quantification of nucleated cells was approximated via reference gene primer amplification. Sequenced by immunoSEQ multiplex PCR; TCRdb stores in-frame clones only, minus some. That table supplies the V and J calls and clone size; D and trimming were determined from the DNA. The table includes approximately 400,000 clones, just over 90% detected once. The CDR3 has 14 residues. V was clipped by 4 bases and J by 7 bases, with 15 bases between them. In germline, CDR1 is LGHDT, CDR2 YNNKEL (reference sequence).

The sample comprised PBMCs or T cells enriched from blood (not recorded which). The source is a woman aged 40-49 years who had been exposed to COVID-19. V and J are TRBV3-1 (or the pseudogene TRBV3-2) and TRBJ2-3; D uncertain. The chain's CDR3 is CASSLTPATYTQYF. The CDR3 nucleotides read TGTGCCAGCAGCCTGACACCGGCTACTTATACGCAGTATTTT.